Listed here is a single T cell receptor (beta chain). Its antigen is undetermined. TCRdb's copy holds only in-frame clones and misses some; the assay was immunoSEQ multiplex PCR. The sample records 14,000 or so clones, about 86% being singletons. The CDR3 length is 12 residues. Trimming cost V 5 bases and J 6 bases, with 9 bases left between them. Germline CDR1 reads SGHDT; CDR2 reads YYEEEE. This sample is part of a study of OX40 agonist ivuxolimab in advanced cancers. General study results and limits: Fewer expanded clones were found on average in CD4+ than in CD8+ T cells.

The gene calls are TRBV5-6 and TRBJ2-1, with D hard to call. This receptor was taken from an adult with an advanced solid tumor such as melanoma, head and neck, liver or kidney cancer. The sequenced sample was CD4+ or CD8+ T cells sorted from blood, obtained in a trial of the OX40 agonist ivuxolimab. DNA for the CDR3: TGTGCCAGCAGAAGGGTCAGCAATGAGCAGTTCTTC. Translated: CASRRVSNEQFF.